This TCR beta chain was identified during a study of radiotherapy plus CTLA-4 blockade in lung cancer. Trimming took 3 bases from V and 4 from J, leaving 17 bases between them. Germline CDR1 reads SGHRS; CDR2 reads YFSETQ. This CDR3 is 17 amino acids long. Generated by immunoSEQ multiplex PCR, the TCRdb table keeps only in-frame clones and is missing some. This sample has tens of thousands of clones, with 70% to 80% found just once. This chain uses TRBV5-1 with TRBJ2-6, with D perhaps matching TRBD1 (6 bases). The clonotype originates from a human donor with non-small cell lung cancer who had stable disease on radiotherapy plus ipilimumab. The sample consisted of peripheral blood, taken from a patient treated with radiotherapy plus ipilimumab. The CDR3 loop reads CASSSGQIRTGANVLTF. DNA for the CDR3: TGCGCCAGCAGCTCCGGACAGATCAGAACGGGGGCCAACGTCCTGACTTTC.